Below are 6 T cell receptor beta chains sequenced from a single sample in a study of glioma-infiltrating T cells. The iRepertoire nested amplicon-rescue multiplex PCR amplified TCR alpha and beta CDR3s from RNA. One entry per CDR3 protein, called by TCRdb with MiXCR from the multiplex PCR reads. The sample includes some 99,000 distinct CDR3 sequences, 25% to 30% of them seen just once. What was sequenced was glioma tissue, nonneoplastic brain tissue, or PBMCs (not recorded which). Receptors originate from a human donor with low-grade glioma or glioblastoma, undergoing nonglioma brain surgery, or in good health (not recorded which).

This clonotype was seen only a few times. This chain joins TRBV19 and TRBJ2-5; D call uncertain. Germline V gives CDR1 LNHDA, CDR2 SQIVND (reference sequence). Trimming pared 4 bases from V and 3 bases from J, leaving 18 bases between. The length of the CDR3 is 16 residues. In nucleotides, the CDR3 is TGTGCCAGTAGTACCCCCGGCCGGTCGGTAGAAGAGACCCAGTACTTC. This sequence encodes CASSTPGRSVEETQYF.

In the case of this clonotype: A single base separates this from a much larger clone, so it may be a read error. The chain recombines TRBV7-2 with TRBJ1-4; D is ambiguous. The CDR3 runs to 17 residues. Germline V gene sequence: CDR1 SGHTA, CDR2 FQGNSA. CDR3: CASSLVIRTTTNEKRFF. CDR3 nucleotides: TGTGCCAGCAGCTTAGTTATCAGGACCACAACTAATGAAAAACGGTTTTTT.

This clonotype occurred many times. The V gene is TRBV6-1, the J gene TRBJ1-4; the D gene is possibly TRBD1 (6 bases). This CDR3 comprises 14 residues. The ends were cut back, 6 bases at V and 7 bases at J, with 15 bases in the middle. Looked up from germline, CDR1 is MNHNS and CDR2 is SASEGT. This CDR3 is CASRDYRASEKLFF. In nucleotides, the CDR3 is TGTGCCAGCAGGGATTACAGGGCCAGTGAAAAACTGTTTTTT.

At least ten counts were recorded for this clonotype. The chain carries TRBV7-9 and TRBJ2-1; D possibly matches TRBD1 or TRBD2 (5 bases each). Between the trimmed V and J ends, which lost 5 bases and 8 bases, there was a span of 16 bases. Germline CDR1 is SEHNR and CDR2 is FQNEAQ (reference sequence). CDR3 length: 14 amino acids. The CDR3: CASSRDPSSYEQFF. DNA for the CDR3: TGTGCCAGCAGCCGGGACCCCAGTAGCTATGAGCAGTTCTTC.

The sample holds one count of this clonotype. Just one base apart from a much larger clone, this may be a read error. J is TRBJ1-1 and V is TRBV4-1, with 8 bases fitting TRBD1. The V segment lost 5 bases and the J segment 0 bases; nucleotides outside the gene matches: 5. Germline V lookup: CDR1 MGHRA, CDR2 YSYEKL. CDR3 size: 15 residues. CDR3 sequence reads: CASSCGQGMNTEAFF. The CDR3 DNA sequence: TGCGCCAGCAGCTGCGGACAGGGAATGAACACTGAAGCTTTCTTT.

Of note for this clonotype: This sequence may be a read error, since a much larger clone differs from it by one base. The chain employs TRBV18 and TRBJ2-1, with 8 positions matching TRBD1. CDR1 KGHSH and CDR2 LQKENI come from the germline V gene. The CDR3 has 16 residues. Trimming removed 4 bases from V and 7 bases from J; junction bases left unmatched: 12. The CDR3 reads CASSLNPTGDRNEQFF. The CDR3 DNA reads TGTGCCAGCTCACTCAATCCGACAGGGGACAGGAATGAGCAGTTCTTC.